The present TCR beta chain was sequenced within a study of T cells in Graves' hyperthyroidism and ophthalmopathy. Findings and caveats of the study: In the blood, most expanded thyroid clonotypes above 0.001 appeared as well.

The CDR3 covers 15 residues. V gave up 3 bases and J gave up 4 bases; unmatched junction bases: 7. Germline V CDR1 and CDR2: SGHRS, YFSETQ. RNA transcripts provided the source from which TCR beta CDR3 regions were amplified. The HTBI primer set drove a first-round RT-PCR of the TCR CDR3. In TCRdb, the multiplex PCR reads were re-called with MiXCR into one record per CDR3 protein. Of around 360,000 distinct CDR3 sequences listed, nearly 15% were seen once; the top ten hold approximately 19%. This clonotype was counted ten times or more. No antigen is known for it. The sequence was collected from a woman between 55 and 75 years old with Graves' ophthalmopathy. The chain combines TRBV5-1 with TRBJ2-5; 9 bases agree with TRBD1. Sequencing was carried out using blood. The CDR3 spells CASSWGQGLSETQYF. CDR3 in DNA: TGCGCCAGCAGCTGGGGACAGGGATTATCAGAGACCCAGTACTTC.